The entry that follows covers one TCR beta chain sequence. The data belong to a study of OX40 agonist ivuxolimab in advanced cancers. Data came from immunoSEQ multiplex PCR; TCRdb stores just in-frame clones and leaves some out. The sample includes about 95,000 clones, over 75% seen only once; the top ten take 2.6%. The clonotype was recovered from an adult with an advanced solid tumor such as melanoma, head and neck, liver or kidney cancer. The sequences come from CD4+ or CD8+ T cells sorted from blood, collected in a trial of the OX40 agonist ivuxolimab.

The CDR3 DNA reads TGTGCCAGCAGCGTAGCTGGGGGGTTGTTCGGAAACACCATATATTTT. Protein sequence: CASSVAGGLFGNTIYF. V usage is TRBV9 and J usage is TRBJ1-3, with D tentatively TRBD1 (5 bases). V was shortened by 0 bases and J by 4 bases, with 14 bases between the two germline ends. Germline assignment: CDR1 SGDLS and CDR2 YYNGEE. The CDR3 has 16 amino acids.